The rows below give T cell receptor beta chains drawn from one sample of a study of response to subunit inactivated influenza vaccine. In TCRdb, the RT-PCR reads were re-called with MiXCR into one record per CDR3 protein. The profile shows hundreds of thousands of distinct CDR3 sequences, approximately 12% of them singletons. The sequences come from PBMCs from blood, collected on the day of vaccination. These receptors were collected from a man aged 45-65 years who received an inactivated influenza vaccine. Each CDR3 is given with its conserved first and last residue. The D gene is left open where the match is weak. Where a row states a size, it is once, few, many or the class of an expanded clone; other rows omit it.

V gene	J gene	D gene	clone size	CDR3 DNA	CDR3 protein
TRBV29-1	TRBJ2-3	NA	NA	TGCAGCGTTGGTCTTCTAGCTAGGGGCCTTACGCAGTATTTT	CSVGLLARGLTQYF
TRBV10-3	TRBJ2-1	NA	NA	TGTGCCATCAGCCTCTTTTCGAAGGGAGGCCCCTCCCGGCGGCAGTTCTTC	CAISLFSKGGPSRRQFF
TRBV15	TRBJ2-3	NA	NA	TGTGCCACCAGCAGAGCTACAGGAAATACGCAGTATTTT	CATSRATGNTQYF
TRBV24-1	TRBJ2-7	TRBD1	few	TGTGCCACCAGTGATCCAGGGACAGGGCCCCCCTACGAGCAGTACTTC	CATSDPGTGPPYEQYF
TRBV20-1	TRBJ1-2	TRBD1	few	TGCAGTGCCCCAGGGGGGACAGGGGGCTACTATGGCTACACCTTC	CSAPGGTGGYYGYTF
TRBV5-1	TRBJ2-2	NA	few	TGCGCCAGCAGCGACTCCTTGGCCAGGGGACTCCGCACCGGGGAGCTGTTTTTT	CASSDSLARGLRTGELFF
TRBV30	TRBJ2-3	NA	NA	TGTGCCTGGAGCGAGGGAAGCACAGATACGCAGTATTTT	CAWSEGSTDTQYF
TRBV29-1	TRBJ1-2	NA	NA	TGCAGCCTGGGACGAGAAAGAATTAACTATGGCTACACCTTC	CSLGRERINYGYTF
TRBV15	TRBJ2-3	TRBD2	NA	TGTGCCACCAGTCTAGGGACTATGGGGGGAGATACGCAGTATTTT	CATSLGTMGGDTQYF
TRBV4-2	TRBJ2-3	NA	few	TGTGCCAGCAGGCGGGGACGGGGCCTTTACACAGATACGCAGTATTTT	CASRRGRGLYTDTQYF
TRBV28	TRBJ1-6	NA	few	TGTGCCAGCAGTTATCGGAGGGGCCCTTTTCTGAGGTCACCCCTCCACTTT	CASSYRRGPFLRSPLHF
TRBV28	TRBJ1-6	NA	few	TGTGCCAGCAGTGAACCGGGAGCGGGTCTTAATAATTCACCCCTCCACTTT	CASSEPGAGLNNSPLHF
TRBV20-1	TRBJ2-7	TRBD1	few	TGCAGTGCAGGACAGGTCGGCGAGCAGTACTTC	CSAGQVGEQYF
TRBV11-2	TRBJ2-7	NA	few	TGTGCCAGCAGCTCCCTCCCCCGTATCTCCTACGAGCAGTACTTC	CASSSLPRISYEQYF
TRBV5-1	TRBJ2-3	TRBD2	NA	TGCGCCAGCAGCATCCTAGCGGACACAGATACGCAGTATTTT	CASSILADTDTQYF
TRBV20-1	TRBJ1-1	NA	few	TGCAGTGCTATTCAGCCATTAAACACTGAAGCTTTCTTT	CSAIQPLNTEAFF
TRBV5-1	TRBJ2-7	NA	few	TGCGCCAGCAGCTTGGCCGAGCAGGTCAAGCAGTACTTC	CASSLAEQVKQYF
TRBV7-9	TRBJ2-7	NA	NA	TGTGCCAGCAGCTTGGGGTTCCACGAGCAGTACTTC	CASSLGFHEQYF
TRBV12-3/TRBV12-4	TRBJ2-1	NA	NA	TGTGCCAGCAGTTCGATAAGTTATGAGCAGTTCTTC	CASSSISYEQFF
TRBV9	TRBJ2-7	NA	NA	TGTGCCAGCAGCGTAGTAGGGGATACGGGGGAGCAGTACTTC	CASSVVGDTGEQYF
TRBV5-1	TRBJ2-5	TRBD1	few	TGCGCCAGCAGCTTATTAGGGACAGGGGAAGAGACCCAGTACTTC	CASSLLGTGEETQYF
TRBV20-1	TRBJ1-1	NA	NA	TGCAGTGCTCGTCGGACAGCTTGGGGGACTGAAGCTTTCTTT	CSARRTAWGTEAFF
TRBV4-1	TRBJ2-5	NA	few	TGCGCCAGCAGCCAAACCTGGGGGGGCCCTAAGACCCAGTACTTC	CASSQTWGGPKTQYF
TRBV28	TRBJ2-7	TRBD1	many	TGTGCCAGTAAAATTACCGGGACAGCCTACGAGCAGTACTTC	CASKITGTAYEQYF
TRBV9	TRBJ2-1	TRBD2	many	TGTGCCAGCAGCGTAGGTAGGAGCGGGAGCTCCTACAATGAGCAGTTCTTC	CASSVGRSGSSYNEQFF
TRBV5-1	TRBJ2-1	TRBD1	few	TGCGCCAGCAGCTTGGAGGGACAGGGGAACTACAATGAGCAGTTCTTC	CASSLEGQGNYNEQFF
TRBV20-1	TRBJ2-7	NA	few	TGCAGTGCTTCTCAAGGATACGAGCAGTACTTC	CSASQGYEQYF
TRBV6-5	TRBJ2-7	TRBD1	NA	TGTGCCTGCAGTTACCCTAACAGGGGTTCCTACGAGCAGTACTTC	CACSYPNRGSYEQYF
TRBV7-8	TRBJ2-2	NA	few	TGTGCCAGCAGCTTAGGACCCTCCGGTACGCGGGGGAACACCGGGGAGCTGTTTTTT	CASSLGPSGTRGNTGELFF
TRBV6-2/TRBV6-3	TRBJ2-5	TRBD1	NA	TGTGCCAGCAGCGAAATCGGGACAGGTCCCCGCCGGGGGGAGACCCAGTACTTC	CASSEIGTGPRRGETQYF
TRBV21-1	TRBJ2-4	NA	NA	TGTGCCAGCAGCCGGACAGGGAAAAACATTCAGTACTTC	CASSRTGKNIQYF
TRBV5-5	TRBJ1-3	NA	many	TGTGCCAGCAGCGAGACAGGAATCGACTCTGGAAACACCATATATTTT	CASSETGIDSGNTIYF
TRBV12-3/TRBV12-4	TRBJ2-3	NA	few	TGTGCCAGCACACTACCGGGGGCGGATACGCAGTATTTT	CASTLPGADTQYF
TRBV3-1	TRBJ2-2	NA	NA	TGTGCCAGCAGCCAGGAAGGGTGGGCCGGGGAGCTGTTTTTT	CASSQEGWAGELFF
TRBV20-1	TRBJ2-5	TRBD1	NA	TGCAGTGCCGTGGTAGACAGGGACCATAAGACCCAGTACTTC	CSAVVDRDHKTQYF
TRBV20-1	TRBJ2-3	NA	NA	TGCAGTGCTTCGACGGGGAGCACAGATACGCAGTATTTT	CSASTGSTDTQYF
TRBV29-1	TRBJ2-1	NA	few	TGCAGCGTCCACTACGACAGGAGTGGCAATGAGCAGTTCTTC	CSVHYDRSGNEQFF
TRBV29-1	TRBJ2-3	TRBD2	many	TGCAGCGTTTCACTGAGTAGCGGGAAGGGAGATACGCAGTATTTT	CSVSLSSGKGDTQYF
TRBV6-5	TRBJ2-5	NA	many	TGTGCCAGCAGTTACTCGAATAGTAGGGACAAAGAGACCCAGTACTTC	CASSYSNSRDKETQYF
TRBV4-3	TRBJ2-3	TRBD2	many	TGCGCCAGCAGCCAACGTACGCTAGCGGGGGGGACAGATACGCAGTATTTT	CASSQRTLAGGTDTQYF
TRBV24-1	TRBJ1-1	NA	few	TGTGCCACCAGTGACAGCCGTAGGGTCACTGAAGCTTTCTTT	CATSDSRRVTEAFF
TRBV5-5	TRBJ2-7	NA	few	TGTGCCAGCAGCCCCGAGATGGGACCGTTCTACGAGCAGTACTTC	CASSPEMGPFYEQYF
TRBV24-1	TRBJ1-2	NA	few	TGTGCCACCAGTGATTTGTGGTTGACGTACAGGGTTTTTGCGGGCGGCTACACCTTC	CATSDLWLTYRVFAGGYTF
TRBV2	TRBJ2-7	NA	many	TGTGCCAGCAGTGCAGGACAGAACTACGAGCAGTACTTC	CASSAGQNYEQYF
TRBV28	TRBJ2-1	TRBD2	many	TGTGCCAGCAGTTTTGTGGCGGGAGGGTCCTACAATGAGCAGTTCTTC	CASSFVAGGSYNEQFF
TRBV10-3	TRBJ2-2	NA	few	TGTGCCATCCAGGACACCGGGGAGCTGTTTTTT	CAIQDTGELFF
TRBV25-1	TRBJ2-5	TRBD1	few	TGTGCCAGCAGTACAGGGGTTGTGTGGGAGACCCAGTACTTC	CASSTGVVWETQYF
TRBV7-9	TRBJ2-1	TRBD2	NA	TGTGCCAGCAGCCCCATAGCGGGGGCCTACAATGAGCAGTTCTTC	CASSPIAGAYNEQFF
TRBV20-1	TRBJ1-5	TRBD1	many	TGCAGTGCTAAACAGGGGGCAAGAAATCAGCCCCAGCATTTT	CSAKQGARNQPQHF
TRBV12-3/TRBV12-4	TRBJ1-5	TRBD1	few	TGTGCCAGCAGTCCTGGACAGGGGGCTTGGCAGCCCCAGCATTTT	CASSPGQGAWQPQHF
TRBV12-3/TRBV12-4	TRBJ2-1	NA	many	TGTGCCAGCAGTTTCGGAATTTACAATGAGCAGTTCTTC	CASSFGIYNEQFF
TRBV9	TRBJ2-6	NA	many	TGTGCCAGCAGCGCGTTTCAGACCGGGGCCAACGTCCTGACTTTC	CASSAFQTGANVLTF
TRBV20-1	TRBJ2-1	NA	few	TGCAGTGCTAGAGATTCGTATAGTTATGAGCAGTTCTTC	CSARDSYSYEQFF
TRBV5-1	TRBJ2-2	TRBD1	NA	TGCGCCAGCAGAGGGGGCGTTTGGACCGGGGAGCTGTTTTTT	CASRGGVWTGELFF
TRBV5-1	TRBJ1-6	NA	NA	TGCGCCAGCAGCCTGGGCGGGCACGGGAATTTTTCACCCCTCCACTTT	CASSLGGHGNFSPLHF
TRBV3-1	TRBJ2-1	TRBD2	few	TGTGCCAGCAGCCAAAACGGACTAGCGGGAAAGAACAATGAGCAGTTCTTC	CASSQNGLAGKNNEQFF
TRBV6-1	TRBJ2-1	TRBD2	few	TGTGCCAGCAGTATGGGACTAGCGGTTGAGCAGTTCTTC	CASSMGLAVEQFF